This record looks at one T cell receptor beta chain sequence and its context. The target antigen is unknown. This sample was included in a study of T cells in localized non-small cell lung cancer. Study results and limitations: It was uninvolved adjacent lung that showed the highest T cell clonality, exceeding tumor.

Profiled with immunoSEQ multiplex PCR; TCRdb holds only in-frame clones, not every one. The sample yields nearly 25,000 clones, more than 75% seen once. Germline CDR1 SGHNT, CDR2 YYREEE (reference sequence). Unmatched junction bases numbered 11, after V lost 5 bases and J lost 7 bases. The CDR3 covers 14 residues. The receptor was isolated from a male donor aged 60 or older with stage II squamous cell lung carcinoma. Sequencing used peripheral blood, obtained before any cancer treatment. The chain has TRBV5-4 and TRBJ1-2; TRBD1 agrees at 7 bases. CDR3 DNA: TGTGCCAGCAGTCTCTGGGACAGATACCGTGGCTACACCTTC. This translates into CASSLWDRYRGYTF.